The entry below describes one T cell receptor (beta chain). What it binds is unknown. The germline V and J ends were trimmed by 3 bases and 7 bases, with 7 bases remaining between them. In germline, CDR1 is GTSNPN, CDR2 SVGIG (reference sequence). The CDR3 is made up of 11 amino acids. Repertoires were generated with immunoSEQ multiplex PCR, while TCRdb's copy carries only in-frame clones and drops some. The repertoire holds over 55,000 clones, 80% to 95% seen once, with just over 3% in the top ten. The record originates from a study of cytomegalovirus exposure and HLA in healthy donors. Study as a whole: The roughly 700 first-cohort repertoires shared a platform with the 130 or so validation repertoires, as reported in a later analysis.

The study, taken as a whole, reports: High sensitivity and specificity were reportedly achieved when the classifier diagnosed cytomegalovirus status. A few of the chains that were CMV-associated were confirmed in vitro to be specific for CMV antigens.

This TCR was sampled from a man between 18 and 35 years old in good health and CMV-seronegative. Sequencing was done on a sample of PBMCs. This chain links TRBV30 with TRBJ2-1; the D is unclear. CDR3 sequence reads: CAWSNFNEQFF. The CDR3 DNA sequence: TGTGCCTGGAGCAACTTTAATGAGCAGTTCTTC.